This T cell receptor beta chain was retrieved from a study of metastatic and nonmetastatic thyroid tumors. Every patient was untreated before thyroid surgery. As handled by the study authors: Clinicopathological groups differed in CDR3, with these differences serving to build a distant-metastasis classifier for papillary thyroid cancer. TCRdb reanalyzed the PCR reads with MiXCR. These V and J calls originate from TCRdb's pipeline instead of the authors' own analysis. Here the sample spans approximately 12,000 clones, around a third being singletons. The CDR3 is 13 amino acids. V was pared by 5 bases and J by 2 bases, with 8 bases between.

The sequenced material came from tumor tissue. J is TRBJ2-3 and V is TRBV12-3 or TRBV12-4; a possible D gene is TRBD1 (5 bases). This TCR derives from a female donor with papillary thyroid cancer or a benign thyroid nodule (not recorded which). Some clones in this sample may be carry-over from other donors' samples. In DNA, the CDR3 is TGTGCCAGCAGTGAACAGGTCACAGATACGCAGTATTTT. It translates to CASSEQVTDTQYF.